This T cell receptor beta chain was sequenced in a study of T cell clonality in common variable immunodeficiency. The study, taken as a whole, reports: Compared with controls, CVID subjects had fewer shared TCRbeta clones. Authors noted CVID clonality's cause needs subpopulation repertoire sequencing. Links between repertoire features and CVID complications were heterogeneity-limited. Reportedly, TCR beta sequences from common variable immunodeficiency showed fewer deletions and N-nucleotide insertions.

Blood samples were heparinized, roughly 4.5 to 8.5 ml per donor. CDR3 length equals 17 residues. Germline CDR1 is SSHAT and CDR2 is FNYEAQ (reference sequence). Comments on this clone: Its antigen is unidentified. The junction shows a germline mismatch at one end, possibly a read error. The CDR3 end falls 3 residues outside the read, so it is completed with the germline J gene.

Clones were sequenced by immunoSEQ multiplex PCR, and TCRdb holds only the in-frame ones, with some missing. Recorded here are 15,000 to 17,000 clones; the top ten clones represent just under 5%. Sequenced: peripheral blood mononuclear cells. V is TRBV7-7 and J is TRBJ2-2; 11 bases match TRBD1. The sequence was obtained from a human donor with common variable immunodeficiency. CDR3 sequence reads: CASSLAGTGGYTGELFF. The sequenced CDR3 bases are TGTGCTAGCAGCTTAGCCGGGACAGGGGGTTACACCGGGGAG.